This TCR beta chain stems from a study of Graves' ophthalmopathy and Graves' hyperthyroidism. CDR3 length: 16 residues. The germline V gene encodes CDR1 SGHAT and CDR2 FQNNGV. V lost 5 bases to trimming and J lost 3 bases, with 14 bases between them. Amplification from RNA transcripts yielded the TCR beta CDR3 regions. First-round RT-PCR relied on HTBI primers, and a second-round multiplex PCR came next. From the multiplex PCR reads, TCRdb called clonotypes with MiXCR, one entry per CDR3 protein. The sample yields 740,000 or so distinct CDR3 sequences, 40% seen once. On this clonotype: The target antigen is unknown.

Study observations and caveats: Built on 13 signatures, a model told ophthalmopathy apart from stable hyperthyroidism with roughly 88% sensitivity and under 83% specificity.

The specimen sequenced was peripheral blood. J is TRBJ1-6 and V is TRBV11-2; D is unresolved. The source of this sequence is an adult man with Graves' ophthalmopathy. The CDR3 spells CASSITPGIYNSPLHF. The CDR3 coding sequence is TGTGCCAGCAGCATTACACCCGGGATCTATAATTCACCCCTCCACTTT.